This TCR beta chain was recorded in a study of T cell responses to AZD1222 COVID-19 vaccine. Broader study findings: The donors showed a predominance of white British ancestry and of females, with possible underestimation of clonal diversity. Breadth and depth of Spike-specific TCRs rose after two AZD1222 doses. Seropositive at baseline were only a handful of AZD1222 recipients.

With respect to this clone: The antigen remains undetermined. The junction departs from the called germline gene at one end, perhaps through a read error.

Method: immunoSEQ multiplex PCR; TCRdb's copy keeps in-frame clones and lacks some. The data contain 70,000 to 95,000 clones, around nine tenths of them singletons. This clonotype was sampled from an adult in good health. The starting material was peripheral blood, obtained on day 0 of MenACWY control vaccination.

The CDR3 nucleotides are TGTGCCAGCAGAGAAGACAGTCAAGAAGCTTTCTTT. This sequence encodes CASREDSQEAFF. The rearrangement joins TRBV2 to TRBJ1-1, with D possibly TRBD1 on 5 matching bases. Germline CDR1 SNHLY, CDR2 FYNNEI. The CDR3 is 12 residues long.